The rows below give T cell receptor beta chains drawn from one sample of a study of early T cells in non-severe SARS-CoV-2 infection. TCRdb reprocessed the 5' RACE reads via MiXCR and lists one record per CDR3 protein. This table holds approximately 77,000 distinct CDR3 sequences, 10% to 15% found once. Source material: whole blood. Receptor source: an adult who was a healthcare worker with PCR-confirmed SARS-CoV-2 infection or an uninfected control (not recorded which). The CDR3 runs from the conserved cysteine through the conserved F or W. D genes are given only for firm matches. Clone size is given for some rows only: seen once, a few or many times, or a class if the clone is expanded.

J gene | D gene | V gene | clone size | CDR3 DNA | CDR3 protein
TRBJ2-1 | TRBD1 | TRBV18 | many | TGTGCCAGCTCACCACGGGACAGGGGAAATGAGCAGTTCTTC | CASSPRDRGNEQFF
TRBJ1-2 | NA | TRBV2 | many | TGTGCCAGCAGTGGGCTCAGGGACCCTAACTATGGCTACACCTTC | CASSGLRDPNYGYTF
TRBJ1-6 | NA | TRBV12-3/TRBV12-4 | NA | TGTGCCAGCAGTACACAGATTAATTCACCCCTCCACTTT | CASSTQINSPLHF
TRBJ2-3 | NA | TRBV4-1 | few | TGCGCCAGCAGCCAAGAGGTGGCAGCAGTCCTAACGCAGTATTTT | CASSQEVAAVLTQYF
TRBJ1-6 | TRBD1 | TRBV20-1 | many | TGCAGTGCTACCCGGGACAGCCTTAATTCACCCCTCCACTTT | CSATRDSLNSPLHF
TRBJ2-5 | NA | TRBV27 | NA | TGTGCCAGCAGTCCCCGTACCAACACAGGGCGGACGAGAGAGACCCAGTACTTC | CASSPRTNTGRTRETQYF
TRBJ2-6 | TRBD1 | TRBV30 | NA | TGTGCCTGGGGGGACAGGGCTCGCCCTGGGGCCAACGTCCTGACTTTC | CAWGDRARPGANVLTF
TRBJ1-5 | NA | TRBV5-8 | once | TGTGCCAGCACCTCAGGGTTTAGAGGTATTCAGCCCCAGCATTTT | CASTSGFRGIQPQHF
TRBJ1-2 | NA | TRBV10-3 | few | TGTGCCATCAGCTCCCAGTCGGCCAACTATGGCTACACCTTC | CAISSQSANYGYTF
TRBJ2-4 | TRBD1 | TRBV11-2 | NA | TGTGCCAGCAGCCCGGGACAGGGATTAGCCAAAAACATTCAGTACTTC | CASSPGQGLAKNIQYF
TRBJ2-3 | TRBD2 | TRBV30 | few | TGTGCCTGGAGCCCGAGCGGGAGGGAGTATTATTTT | CAWSPSGREYYF
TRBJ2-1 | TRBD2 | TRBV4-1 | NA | TGCGCCAGCAGCCAAGAAGACGTAGCGGGGCCCTACAATGAGCAGTTCTTC | CASSQEDVAGPYNEQFF
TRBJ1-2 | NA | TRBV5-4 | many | TGTGCCAGCAGCTCCCAGGTGGCTTCTGGGGGTGGCTACACCTTC | CASSSQVASGGGYTF
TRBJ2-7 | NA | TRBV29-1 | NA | TGCAGCGTTGAAACTACCGTCTCCTACGAGCAGTACTTC | CSVETTVSYEQYF
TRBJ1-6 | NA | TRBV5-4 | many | TGTGCCAGCAGCTACCGCTACCGAGATAATTCACCCCTCCACTTT | CASSYRYRDNSPLHF
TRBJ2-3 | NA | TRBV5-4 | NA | TGTGCCAGCAGCTTCCGTTCTAGCACAGATACGCAGTATTTT | CASSFRSSTDTQYF
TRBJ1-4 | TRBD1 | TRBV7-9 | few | TGTGCCAGCAGCTTAGGGCAGGGGGCAACGGAAAAACTGTTTTTT | CASSLGQGATEKLFF
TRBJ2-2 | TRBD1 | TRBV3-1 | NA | TGTGCCAGCAGCCAAGATACAACAGGGGGCGTCACCGGGGAGCTGTTTTTT | CASSQDTTGGVTGELFF
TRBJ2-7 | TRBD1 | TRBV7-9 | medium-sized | TGTGCCAGCAGCTTAGGGTTGGGACAGTCCACCTACGAGCAGTACTTC | CASSLGLGQSTYEQYF
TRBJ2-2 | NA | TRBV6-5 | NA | TGTGCCAGCAGTTATGACGGGGCCGGGGAGCTGTTTTTT | CASSYDGAGELFF
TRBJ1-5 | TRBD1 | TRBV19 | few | TGTGCCAGTAGTATCAGGACAGGGGGTCAGCCCCAGCATTTT | CASSIRTGGQPQHF
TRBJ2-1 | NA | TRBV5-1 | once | TGCGCTAGCAGCTTACCATTAGCCTCTAGCTCCTACAATGAGCAGTTCTTC | CASSLPLASSSYNEQFF
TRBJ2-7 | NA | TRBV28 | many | TGTGCCAGCAGTCCAGTGGGACACCCCTACGAGCAGTACTTC | CASSPVGHPYEQYF
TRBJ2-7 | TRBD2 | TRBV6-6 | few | TGTGCCAGCAGATCTAGCGGGAGAGGCCACGAGCAGTACTTC | CASRSSGRGHEQYF
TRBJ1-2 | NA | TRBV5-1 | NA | TGCGCCAGCAGCTTAGAGAGGACTGGCTACACCTTC | CASSLERTGYTF
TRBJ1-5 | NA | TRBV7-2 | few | TGTGCCAGCAGCTTGGAGGGGGGCTGGAGCAATCAGCCCCAGCATTTT | CASSLEGGWSNQPQHF
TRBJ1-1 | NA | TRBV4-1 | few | TGCGCCAGCAGCCAATGGGCGGTCAACACTGAAGCTTTCTTT | CASSQWAVNTEAFF
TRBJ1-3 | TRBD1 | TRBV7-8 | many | TGTGCCAGCAGCGGGACAGGCAGCTATTTTGGAAACACCATATATTTT | CASSGTGSYFGNTIYF
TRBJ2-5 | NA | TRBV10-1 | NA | TGCGCCAGCAGTCCAAGGGCCTTCCAAGAGACCCAGTACTTC | CASSPRAFQETQYF
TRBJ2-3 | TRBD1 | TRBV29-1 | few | TGCAGCGTTACCGACAGGGGCCCGACAGATACGCAGTATTTT | CSVTDRGPTDTQYF
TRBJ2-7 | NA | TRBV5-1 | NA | TGCGCCAGCAGCTTGAGCACCCCGAGAGGCGAGCAGTACTTC | CASSLSTPRGEQYF
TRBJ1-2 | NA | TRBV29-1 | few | TGCAGCGTTGAAGATAAAGGCCTCCGGGCCTTC | CSVEDKGLRAF
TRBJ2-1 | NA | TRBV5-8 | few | TGTGCCAGCAGCTTCAAGGTGACGAGCAATGAGCAGTTCTTC | CASSFKVTSNEQFF